The clone carrying this TCR beta chain was picked up many times. Its antigen is undetermined. The sample comes from a study of T cells in Graves' hyperthyroidism and ophthalmopathy. Study-level information: Before treatment of any kind, peripheral blood was taken at initial diagnosis. Points from the study as a whole: Blood also held most thyroid clonotypes expanded beyond 0.001.

There are 14 residues in the CDR3. V was cut by 2 bases and J by 5 bases, with 10 bases left in between. A Clinical Activity Score of at least 3, a NOSPECS grade of at least 4 and a duration under 3 months were recorded in the ophthalmopathy patients. The PBMCs studied were ones that came from roughly 9.4 ml fresh peripheral blood. The CDR3 regions of TCR beta were amplified from RNA transcripts. Primed by the HTBI set, a first-round RT-PCR was run on the TCR CDR3. TCRdb itself ran the multiplex PCR reads through MiXCR, one entry per CDR3 protein. Of 490,000 or so distinct CDR3 sequences listed, approximately 16% were seen once; the top ten hold approximately 30%.

Sequencing used blood. The chain uses TRBV12-3 or TRBV12-4 and TRBJ1-5, with a tentative D call TRBD1 (6 bases). The TCR originated in a young woman with Graves' ophthalmopathy. The CDR3 is CASSLSGADQPQHF. CDR3 DNA sequence: TGTGCCAGCAGTTTATCGGGGGCGGATCAGCCCCAGCATTTT.